The entry below gives a single T cell receptor beta chain sequence along with its context. Its antigen is as yet unknown. These data come from a study of T cell responses to AZD1222 COVID-19 vaccine. Study results and caveats: A mostly white British donor set with more females was recruited, and clonal diversity was possibly underestimated.

Sequencing was performed with immunoSEQ multiplex PCR; in TCRdb, only in-frame clones are kept and a portion is missing. The sample includes more than 80,000 clones, 80% to 90% of them seen just once. The source is an adult in good health. This specimen consisted of peripheral blood, obtained on day 0 of AZD1222 vaccination.

The CDR3 nucleotides read TGTGCCAGTAGCCAAACGAACACCGGGGAGCTGTTTTTT. Translation gives CASSQTNTGELFF. The rearrangement links TRBV19 to TRBJ2-2; D remains unclear. From germline, CDR1 is LNHDA and CDR2 SQIVND (reference sequence). The V end was cut by 6 bases, the J end by 0 bases, with 5 bases between. The CDR3 consists of 13 residues.